This TCR beta chain is drawn from a study of regulatory T cells in long-lasting Graves disease. TCR beta libraries were built with iRepertoire HTBI primers and Arm-PCR of CDR3 regions. TCRdb reprocessed the multiplex PCR reads with MiXCR, giving one entry per CDR3 protein. The repertoire holds roughly 530,000 distinct CDR3 sequences, with roughly 15% as singletons. This clonotype was counted between two and nine times. Time point here: newly diagnosed GD, antithyroid drugs for less than 3 months. PBMC RNA served as the TCR library source. V was clipped by 0 bases and J by 4 bases; unmatched bases: 2. The germline V gene has CDR1 SGHNT and CDR2 YENEEA. CDR3 length: 17 amino acids. These sequences were also reported in another study, on T cells in Graves' hyperthyroidism and ophthalmopathy.

The TCR was taken from a woman aged 35-60 years with Graves disease. The sequenced sample was peripheral blood mononuclear cells (PBMCs), obtained at new diagnosis, from a patient treated with antithyroid drugs. The V and J genes are TRBV11-3 and TRBJ2-3, with 15 bases lining up with TRBD2. CDR3 nucleotide sequence: TGTGCCAGCAGCTTAGATGGACTAGCGGGGGGGTCAGATACGCAGTATTTT. Translated, it gives CASSLDGLAGGSDTQYF.